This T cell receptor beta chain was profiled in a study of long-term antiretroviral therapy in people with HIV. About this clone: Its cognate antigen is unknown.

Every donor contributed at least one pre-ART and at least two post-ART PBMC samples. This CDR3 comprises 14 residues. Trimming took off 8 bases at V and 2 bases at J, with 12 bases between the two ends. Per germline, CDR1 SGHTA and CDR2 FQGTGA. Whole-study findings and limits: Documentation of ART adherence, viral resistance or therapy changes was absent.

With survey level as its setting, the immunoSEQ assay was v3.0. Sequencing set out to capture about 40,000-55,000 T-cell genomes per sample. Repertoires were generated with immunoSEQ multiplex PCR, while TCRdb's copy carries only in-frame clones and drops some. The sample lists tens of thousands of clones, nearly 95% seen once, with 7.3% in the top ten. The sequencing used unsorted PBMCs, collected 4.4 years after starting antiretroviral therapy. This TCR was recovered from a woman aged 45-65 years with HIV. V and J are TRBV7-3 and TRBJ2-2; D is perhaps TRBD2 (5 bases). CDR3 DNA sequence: TGTGCCAGCTCCCCCCCGGGAAACACCGGGGAGCTGTTTTTT. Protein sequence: CASSPPGNTGELFF.